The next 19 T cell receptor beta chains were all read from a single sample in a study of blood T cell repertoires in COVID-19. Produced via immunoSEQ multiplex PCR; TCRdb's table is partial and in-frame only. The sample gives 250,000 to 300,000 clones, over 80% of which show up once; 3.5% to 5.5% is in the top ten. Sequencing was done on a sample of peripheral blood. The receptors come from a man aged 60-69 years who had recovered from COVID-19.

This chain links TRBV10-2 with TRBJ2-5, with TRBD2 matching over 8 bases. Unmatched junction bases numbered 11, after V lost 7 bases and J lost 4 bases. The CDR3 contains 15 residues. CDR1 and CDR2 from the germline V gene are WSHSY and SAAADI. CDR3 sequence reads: CASTWVAGTVETQYF. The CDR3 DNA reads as TGCGCCAGCACTTGGGTAGCGGGAACTGTAGAGACCCAGTACTTC.

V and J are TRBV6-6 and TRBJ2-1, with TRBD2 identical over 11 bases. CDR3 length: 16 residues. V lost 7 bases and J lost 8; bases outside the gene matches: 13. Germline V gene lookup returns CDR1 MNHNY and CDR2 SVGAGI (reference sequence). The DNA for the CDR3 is TGTGCCAGCAACCCGGACCTTAGCGGGAGGGGTGATGAGCAGTTCTTC. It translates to CASNPDLSGRGDEQFF.

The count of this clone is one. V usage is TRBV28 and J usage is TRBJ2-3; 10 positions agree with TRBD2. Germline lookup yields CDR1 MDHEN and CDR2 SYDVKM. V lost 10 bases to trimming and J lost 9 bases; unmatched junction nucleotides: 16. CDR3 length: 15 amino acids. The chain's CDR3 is CATNAASGSMGTQYF. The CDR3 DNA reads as TGTGCCACCAACGCGGCTAGCGGGAGTATGGGCACGCAGTATTTT.

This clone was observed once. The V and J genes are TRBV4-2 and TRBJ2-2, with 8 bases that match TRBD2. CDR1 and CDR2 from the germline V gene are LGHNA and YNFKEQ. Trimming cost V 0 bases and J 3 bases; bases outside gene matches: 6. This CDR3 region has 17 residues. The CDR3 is CASSQEPGLVDTGELFF. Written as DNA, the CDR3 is TGTGCCAGCAGCCAAGAACCGGGACTAGTTGACACCGGGGAGCTGTTTTTT.

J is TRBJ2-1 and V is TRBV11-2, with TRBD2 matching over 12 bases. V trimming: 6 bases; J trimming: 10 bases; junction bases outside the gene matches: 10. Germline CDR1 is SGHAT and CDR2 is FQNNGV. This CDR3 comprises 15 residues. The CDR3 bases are TGTGCCAGCAGGCCTCCCGGGACTAGCGGGCCGGAGCAGTTCTTC. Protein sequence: CASRPPGTSGPEQFF.

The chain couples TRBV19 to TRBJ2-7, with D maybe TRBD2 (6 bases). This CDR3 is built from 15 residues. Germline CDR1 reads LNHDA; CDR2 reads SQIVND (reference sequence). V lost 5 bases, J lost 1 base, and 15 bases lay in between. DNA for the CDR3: TGTGCCAGTAGTTCTAGAGGGAGGAGATCCTACGAGCAGTACTTC. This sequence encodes CASSSRGRRSYEQYF.

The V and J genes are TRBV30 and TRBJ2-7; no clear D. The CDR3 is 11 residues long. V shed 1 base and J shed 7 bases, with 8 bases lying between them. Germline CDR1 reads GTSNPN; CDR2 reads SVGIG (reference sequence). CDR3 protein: CAWSGELEQYF. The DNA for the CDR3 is TGTGCCTGGAGTGGAGAATTAGAGCAGTACTTC.

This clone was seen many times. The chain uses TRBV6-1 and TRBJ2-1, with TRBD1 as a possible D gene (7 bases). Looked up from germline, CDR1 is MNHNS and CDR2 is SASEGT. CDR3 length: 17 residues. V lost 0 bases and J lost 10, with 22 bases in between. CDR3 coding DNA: TGTGCCAGCAGTGAAGCGTCAGGGGGGATGCGGTCGGTCGAGCAGTTCTTC. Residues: CASSEASGGMRSVEQFF.

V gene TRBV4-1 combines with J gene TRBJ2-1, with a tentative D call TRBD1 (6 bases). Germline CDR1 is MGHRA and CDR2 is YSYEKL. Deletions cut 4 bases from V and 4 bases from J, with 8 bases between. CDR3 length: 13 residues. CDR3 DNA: TGCGCCAGCAGCCCGGGACATTACAATGAGCAGTTCTTC. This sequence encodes CASSPGHYNEQFF.

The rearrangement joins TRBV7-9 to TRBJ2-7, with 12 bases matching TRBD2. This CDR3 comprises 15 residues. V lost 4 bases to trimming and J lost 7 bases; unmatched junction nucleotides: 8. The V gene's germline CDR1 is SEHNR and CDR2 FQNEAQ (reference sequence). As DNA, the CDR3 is TGTGCCAGCAGCTCGCCTAGCGGGGGGGCTCGGGAGCAGTACTTC. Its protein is CASSSPSGGAREQYF.

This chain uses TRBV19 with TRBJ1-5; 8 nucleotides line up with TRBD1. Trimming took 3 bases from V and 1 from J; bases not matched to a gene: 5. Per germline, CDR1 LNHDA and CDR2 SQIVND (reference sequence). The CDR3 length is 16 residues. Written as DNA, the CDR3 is TGTGCCAGTAGTATCGGCGACAGGGGCAGCAATCAGCCCCAGCATTTT. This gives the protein CASSIGDRGSNQPQHF.

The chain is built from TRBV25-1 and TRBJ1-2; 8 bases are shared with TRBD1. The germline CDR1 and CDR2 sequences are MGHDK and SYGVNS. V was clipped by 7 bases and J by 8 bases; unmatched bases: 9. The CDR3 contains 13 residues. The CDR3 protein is CASMEDRVWGYTF. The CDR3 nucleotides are TGTGCCAGCATGGAGGACAGGGTATGGGGCTACACCTTC.

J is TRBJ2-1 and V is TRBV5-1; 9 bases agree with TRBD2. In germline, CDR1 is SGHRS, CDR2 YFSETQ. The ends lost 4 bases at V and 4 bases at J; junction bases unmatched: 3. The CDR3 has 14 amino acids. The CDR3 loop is CASSGGRGYNEQFF. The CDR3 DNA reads TGCGCCAGCAGCGGCGGGAGGGGATACAATGAGCAGTTCTTC.

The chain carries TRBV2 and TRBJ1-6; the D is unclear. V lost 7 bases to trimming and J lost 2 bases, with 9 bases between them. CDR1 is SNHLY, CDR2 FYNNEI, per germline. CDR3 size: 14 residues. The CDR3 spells CASTPVAYNSPLHF. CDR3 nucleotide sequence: TGTGCCAGCACACCGGTGGCCTATAATTCACCCCTCCACTTT. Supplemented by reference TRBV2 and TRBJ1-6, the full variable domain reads EPEVTQTPSHQVTQMGQEVILRCVPISNHLYFYWYRQILGQKVEFLVSFYNNEISEKSEIFDDQFSVERPDGSNFTLKIRSTKLEDSAMYFCASTPVAYNSPLHFGNGTRLTVT.

In DNA, the CDR3 is TGTGCCAGCAGCAAAGCAGGGGGCGGCACCTACGAGCAGTACTTC. This gives the protein CASSKAGGGTYEQYF. The chain links TRBV21-1 to TRBJ2-7; TRBD1 was called by the table and not checked on the DNA. TRBV21-1 is marked as a pseudogene. This CDR3 is 15 amino acids long.

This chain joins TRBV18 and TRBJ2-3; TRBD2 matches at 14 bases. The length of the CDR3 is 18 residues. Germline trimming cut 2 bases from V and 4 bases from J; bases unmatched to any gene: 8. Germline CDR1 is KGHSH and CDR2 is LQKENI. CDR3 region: CASSPESGLAGVPDTQYF. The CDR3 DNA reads TGTGCCAGCTCACCAGAGTCGGGACTAGCGGGAGTACCAGATACGCAGTATTTT. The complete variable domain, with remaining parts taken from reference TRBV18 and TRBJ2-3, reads NAGVMQNPRHLVRRRGQEARLRCSPMKGHSHVYWYRQLPEEGLKFMVYLQKENIIDESGMPKERFSAEFPKEGPSILRIQQVVRGDSAAYFCASSPESGLAGVPDTQYFGPGTRLTVL.

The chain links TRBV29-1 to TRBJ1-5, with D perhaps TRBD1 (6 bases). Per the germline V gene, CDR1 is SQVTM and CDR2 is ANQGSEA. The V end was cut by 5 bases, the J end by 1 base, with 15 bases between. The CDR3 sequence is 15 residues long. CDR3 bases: TGCAGCGTTACAACAGGGATTACAAGCAATCAGCCCCAGCATTTT. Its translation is CSVTTGITSNQPQHF. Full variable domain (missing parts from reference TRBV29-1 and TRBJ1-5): SAVISQKPSRDICQRGTSLTIQCQVDSQVTMMFWYRQQPGQSLTLIATANQGSEATYESGFVIDKFPISRPNLTFSTLTVSNMSPEDSSIYLCSVTTGITSNQPQHFGDGTRLSIL.

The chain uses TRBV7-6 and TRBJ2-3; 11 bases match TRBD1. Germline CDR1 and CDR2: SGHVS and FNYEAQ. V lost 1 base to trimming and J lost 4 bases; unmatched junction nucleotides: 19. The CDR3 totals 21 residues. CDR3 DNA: TGTGCCAGCAGCTTAGGGACAGGGGGCGGTGTCCTACTAGCGGGCGCAGATACGCAGTATTTT. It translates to CASSLGTGGGVLLAGADTQYF.

The CDR3 coding sequence is TGTGCCAGCAGCGGAGGCGGACTAGCGGGAGTTGGAGATACGCAGTATTTT. Residues: CASSGGGLAGVGDTQYF. The chain uses TRBV7-9 and TRBJ2-3, with 13 bases aligning to TRBD2. Germline V gives CDR1 SEHNR, CDR2 FQNEAQ (reference sequence). The CDR3 totals 17 residues. V shed 5 bases and J 5 bases; nucleotides not matched to a gene: 10. Complete variable domain (other parts from reference TRBV7-9 and TRBJ2-3): DTGVSQNPRHKITKRGQNVTFRCDPISEHNRLYWYRQTLGQGPEFLTYFQNEAQLEKSRLLSDRFSAERPKGSFSTLEIQRTEQGDSAMYLCASSGGGLAGVGDTQYFGPGTRLTVL.